At least ten counts were recorded for the clone carrying this T cell receptor (beta chain). Its specificity is not known. These data belong to a study of post-analysis software for immune sequencing data. Incorporated into the TCR beta cDNA libraries were unique molecular identifiers, which served to reduce PCR and sequencing biases. TCRdb redid the calling of the PCR reads with MiXCR, one entry per CDR3 protein. The data contain roughly 800,000 distinct CDR3 sequences, 25% to 30% of them singletons. CDR3 size: 21 residues. CDR1 is MDHEN, CDR2 SYDVKM, per germline. V lost 3 bases, J lost 3 bases, and 20 bases stayed unmatched. Study observations and caveats: TRBV segments more frequent in patients than in controls numbered roughly 5 and included TRBV5-6, TRBV5-1 and TRBV20-1.

The rearrangement joins TRBV28 to TRBJ2-1; TRBD2 matches at 10 bases. The sequence derives from a girl between 10 and 17 years old with multiple sclerosis. Sequenced material: blood. CDR3 DNA: TGTGCCAGCAGTTTCCACCCCCGATCTAGCGGGAGAGTCCGTAGCTACAATGAGCAGTTCTTC. Translating gives CASSFHPRSSGRVRSYNEQFF.